These T cell receptor beta chains were read from a single sample in a study of cytomegalovirus exposure and HLA in healthy donors. The table came from immunoSEQ multiplex PCR; TCRdb's copy has only in-frame clones and leaves some out. The data show 240,000 or so clones, around 87% seen once. The sample consisted of PBMCs. Source of these receptors: a woman in her 30s in good health and CMV-seropositive. The CDR3 runs from the conserved cysteine through the conserved F or W. A D gene is named only where the DNA matches it firmly. Some rows have no size entry. The others give once, few or many, or a class for an expanded clone.

clone size,J gene,D gene,V gene,CDR3 DNA,CDR3 protein
-,TRBJ1-4,-,TRBV5-1,TGCGCCAGCAGCTCGGGGGGGGGTAATGAAAAACTGTTTTTT,CASSSGGGNEKLFF
-,TRBJ1-1,TRBD1,TRBV18,TGTGCCAGCTCACCACCGGGACAGGGGGGTACTGAAGCTTTCTTT,CASSPPGQGGTEAFF
-,TRBJ1-5,-,TRBV28,TGTGCCAGCAGTCCCCACCTGGGGGGGCAAAGCAATCAGCCCCAGCATTTT,CASSPHLGGQSNQPQHF
-,TRBJ1-1,-,TRBV2,TGTGCCAGCAGTGAAGTGACAGTAAACACTGAAGCTTTCTTT,CASSEVTVNTEAFF
-,TRBJ2-5,TRBD2,TRBV30,TGTGCCTCCCTATTCGGGGGAGGGCCCTGGGAGACCCAGTACTTC,CASLFGGGPWETQYF
-,TRBJ1-5,-,TRBV9,TGTGCCAGCAGTAAAGGGGGATTTAGCAATCAGCCCCAGCATTTT,CASSKGGFSNQPQHF
-,TRBJ1-4,-,TRBV30,TGTGCCTGGAGGCCTTCCCTCTCGAGAGGGCCGAATGAAAAACTGTTTTTT,CAWRPSLSRGPNEKLFF
-,TRBJ2-2,-,TRBV25-1,TGTGCCAGCCGTACAGGGATCGCGAACACCGGGGAGCTGTTTTTT,CASRTGIANTGELFF
-,TRBJ1-4,-,TRBV5-4,TGTGCCAGCAGCGCAATGACACCAGGGATTGAAAAACTGTTTTTT,CASSAMTPGIEKLFF
-,TRBJ1-1,-,TRBV5-4,TGTGCCAGCAGCTTTCTGCCAGTCATGAACACTGAAGCTTTCTTT,CASSFLPVMNTEAFF
once,TRBJ1-3,-,TRBV5-1,TGCGCCAGCAGCTTGGACAGGGAATCTGGAAACACCATATATTTT,CASSLDRESGNTIYF
-,TRBJ2-7,TRBD2,TRBV19,TGTGCCAGTCCTAGGGGGCAGCGGGAGGGCCTTTTCCCTTACGAGCAGTACTTC,CASPRGQREGLFPYEQYF
-,TRBJ2-1,-,TRBV7-9,TGTGCCAGCAGCTTAGGTGAGAATGAGCAGTTCTTC,CASSLGENEQFF
-,TRBJ2-5,TRBD2,TRBV5-1,TGCGCCAGCAGCCGCACGCGAGCGGGAGGCCTTGAGACCCAGTACTTC,CASSRTRAGGLETQYF
-,TRBJ2-7,-,TRBV15,TGTGCCACCAGCAGAGACCCCACGGAGGTCTACGAGCAGTACTTC,CATSRDPTEVYEQYF
-,TRBJ2-7,TRBD2,TRBV7-8,TGTGCCAGCAGCTTAGTTCCTAGCGGGACCTACGAGCAGTACTTC,CASSLVPSGTYEQYF
-,TRBJ2-1,-,TRBV6-6,TGTGCCAGCAGCTCACGACTCTCTGACAATGAGCAGTTCTTC,CASSSRLSDNEQFF
once,TRBJ1-4,-,TRBV2,TGTGCCAGCTCCCAACAGACAGCTAATGAAAAACTGTTTTTT,CASSQQTANEKLFF
-,TRBJ1-2,TRBD1,TRBV4-1,TGCGCCAGCAGCCCCCCGGGACAGGTTGAGACGGGCTACACCTTC,CASSPPGQVETGYTF
few,TRBJ1-2,-,TRBV5-6,TGTGCCAGCAGCTTGGCAGGCAACTATGGCTACACCTTC,CASSLAGNYGYTF
-,TRBJ2-1,TRBD2,TRBV9,TGTGCCAGCGGGGGGTTTAGCGGGAATAAAAAACGTCCCTACAATGAGCAGTTCTTC,CASGGFSGNKKRPYNEQFF
-,TRBJ2-1,TRBD2,TRBV9,TGTGCCAGCAGCCCCGGGGCGGGAGGCAATGAGCAGTTCTTC,CASSPGAGGNEQFF